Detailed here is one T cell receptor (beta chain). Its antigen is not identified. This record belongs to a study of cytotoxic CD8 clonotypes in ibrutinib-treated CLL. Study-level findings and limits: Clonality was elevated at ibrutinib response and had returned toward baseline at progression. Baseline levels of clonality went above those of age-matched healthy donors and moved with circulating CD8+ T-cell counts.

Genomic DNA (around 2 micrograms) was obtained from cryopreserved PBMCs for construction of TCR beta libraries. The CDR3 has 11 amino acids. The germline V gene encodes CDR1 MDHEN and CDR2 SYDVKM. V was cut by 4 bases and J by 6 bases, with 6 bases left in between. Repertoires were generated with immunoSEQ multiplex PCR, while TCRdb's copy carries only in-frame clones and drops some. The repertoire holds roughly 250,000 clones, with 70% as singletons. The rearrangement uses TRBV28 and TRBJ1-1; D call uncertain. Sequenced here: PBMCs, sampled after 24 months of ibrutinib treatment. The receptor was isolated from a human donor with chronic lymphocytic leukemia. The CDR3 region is CASSSGPEAFF. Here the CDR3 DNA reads TGTGCCAGCAGTTCCGGACCTGAAGCTTTCTTT.